The 27 T cell receptor beta chains reported below all come from one sample, sequenced in a study of Ad26.COV2.S vaccination and SARS-CoV-2 variants. Treatment in this sample: over 15 received Ad26.COV2.S at low or high dose, single or two shots; roughly five received placebo; per-sample allocation not given. Specimens were obtained on day 63 following the first vaccine or placebo injection. Profiling relied on immunoSEQ multiplex PCR, and the TCRdb table lists in-frame clones only, not all of them. The data show 510,000 or so clones, around 85% seen once. The sample here was peripheral blood, taken in a trial of Ad26.COV2.S vaccine versus placebo. The receptors come from a person between 18 and 60 years old who received the Ad26.COV2.S COVID-19 vaccine or a placebo.

The rearrangement links TRBV7-9 to TRBJ2-2; D is perhaps TRBD1 or TRBD2 (5 bases each). Per germline, CDR1 SEHNR and CDR2 FQNEAQ (reference sequence). The CDR3 covers 15 residues. V lost 4 bases and J 9 bases, leaving 18 bases between the germline ends. The CDR3 loop is CASSSHRGHPRELFF. DNA of the CDR3: TGTGCCAGCAGCTCCCACCGGGGCCACCCTAGGGAGCTGTTTTTT.

The J gene is TRBJ2-1, the V gene TRBV7-3; the D gene is possibly TRBD1 (6 bases). Germline V gene lookup returns CDR1 SGHTA and CDR2 FQGTGA. The CDR3 covers 12 residues. Trimming pared 6 bases from V and 10 bases from J, leaving 13 bases between. This CDR3 is CASRGAPGEQFF. CDR3 bases: TGTGCCAGCAGGGGGGCCCCGGGCGAGCAGTTCTTC.

V gene TRBV28 combines with J gene TRBJ1-4; the match to TRBD1 covers 7 bases. Trimming took 5 bases from V and 7 from J; bases not matched to a gene: 13. The CDR3 has 16 amino acids. Germline V CDR1 and CDR2: MDHEN, SYDVKM. As DNA, the CDR3 is TGTGCCAGCAGTCCACTCCGACAGGGTGGAGTTGAAAAACTGTTTTTT. The encoded protein is CASSPLRQGGVEKLFF.

This clone was seen a single time. The chain combines TRBV6-2 or TRBV6-3 with TRBJ2-2; TRBD2 agrees at 12 bases. CDR3 size: 17 residues. Looked up from germline, CDR1 is MNHEY and CDR2 is SVGEGT. Losses at the gene ends were 6 bases for V and 0 bases for J; bases not matched to a gene: 5. DNA of the CDR3: TGTGCCAGCAGCCCCGGACTAGCGGGAACGAACACCGGGGAGCTGTTTTTT. It is translated as CASSPGLAGTNTGELFF.

The chain joins TRBV29-1 to TRBJ2-1; D is possibly TRBD1 (6 bases). Trimming cost V 5 bases and J 3 bases, with 11 bases left between them. CDR3 length: 13 amino acids. Germline V lookup: CDR1 SQVTM, CDR2 ANQGSEA. CDR3 in amino acids: CSVSPGDYNEQFF. The DNA for the CDR3 is TGCAGCGTTTCGCCAGGGGACTACAATGAGCAGTTCTTC.

The CDR3 is CASSFRTGGGSTEAFF. CDR3 coding DNA: TGTGCCAGCAGCTTCCGGACAGGGGGCGGCAGCACTGAAGCTTTCTTT. J is TRBJ1-1 and V is TRBV7-9; 11 bases line up with TRBD1. Unmatched junction bases numbered 7, after V lost 3 bases and J lost 4 bases. Germline values: CDR1 SEHNR, CDR2 FQNEAQ (reference sequence). The CDR3 loop spans 16 amino acids.

The chain recombines TRBV13 with TRBJ1-2, with TRBD1 matching 10 bases. V shed 5 bases, J shed 7 bases, and the junction held 4 bases outside the gene matches. Per the germline V gene, CDR1 is PRHDT and CDR2 is FYEKMQ (reference sequence). The CDR3 extends over 13 amino acids. This CDR3 is CASSTGQGPGYTF. The DNA for the CDR3 is TGTGCCAGCAGCACGGGACAGGGGCCTGGCTACACCTTC.

This clone was seen once. This chain joins TRBV5-4 and TRBJ2-7; D could derive from TRBD1 or TRBD2 (5 bases each). The length of the CDR3 is 17 residues. Germline CDR1 is SGHNT and CDR2 is YYREEE (reference sequence). Trimming stripped 3 bases from V and 5 bases from J, with 24 bases between. The CDR3 sequence is CASSSGIFGGSLHEQYF. The CDR3 DNA reads as TGTGCCAGCAGCTCGGGGATTTTTGGGGGTAGTCTCCACGAGCAGTACTTC.

J is TRBJ1-3 and V is TRBV19; D is uncertain. This CDR3 region has 16 residues. Trimming stripped 0 bases from V and 3 bases from J, with 12 bases between. CDR1 and CDR2 from the germline V gene are LNHDA and SQIVND (reference sequence). The CDR3 region has the DNA TGTGCCAGTAGTATAGATTTGTGGTGGATTGGAAACACCATATATTTT. This codes for CASSIDLWWIGNTIYF.

The CDR3 spells CASSLDATNTGELFF. In DNA form, the CDR3 reads TGTGCCAGCAGCTTAGACGCCACCAACACCGGGGAGCTGTTTTTT. This chain joins TRBV11-3 and TRBJ2-2, with no clear D. Trimming left V 0 bases short and J 2 bases short, with 7 bases between. This CDR3 region has 15 residues. Germline V lookup: CDR1 SGHNT, CDR2 YENEEA. Full variable domain (remainder filled in from reference TRBV11-3 and TRBJ2-2): EAGVVQSPRYKIIEKKQPVAFWCNPISGHNTLYWYLQNLGQGPELLIRYENEEAVDDSQLPKDRFSAERLKGVDSTLKIQPAELGDSAVYLCASSLDATNTGELFFGEGSRLTVL.

In the case of this clone: Distinct nucleotide sequences in the sample also encode this CDR3. The rearrangement joins TRBV28 to TRBJ1-5; the D gene is possibly TRBD1 (6 bases). V was pared by 3 bases and J by 6 bases, with 12 bases between. Germline V gene data show CDR1 as MDHEN and CDR2 as SYDVKM. This CDR3 comprises 14 residues. The CDR3 DNA reads as TGTGCCAGCAGTTTCCGGGGGGGCGGTCAGCCCCAGCATTTT. Protein: CASSFRGGGQPQHF.

The V gene is TRBV3-1 (or the pseudogene TRBV3-2), the J gene TRBJ2-7; D not resolved. Trimming shortened V by 6 bases and J by 6 bases, and 12 bases separated the two germline ends. Germline V gene data show CDR1 as LGHDT and CDR2 as YNNKEL (reference sequence). The CDR3 is 12 residues long. This CDR3 is CASSTSTLEQYF. The CDR3 bases are TGTGCCAGCAGTACCTCGACGCTCGAGCAGTACTTC.

The chain carries TRBV3-1 (or the pseudogene TRBV3-2) and TRBJ2-1, with 7 bases that match TRBD2. J gave up 4 bases and V 6 bases, and 24 bases lay outside the gene matches. CDR1 LGHDT and CDR2 YNNKEL come from the germline V gene (reference sequence). This CDR3 is built from 20 residues. The chain's CDR3 is CASRSHRSGKDPSEYNEQFF. The CDR3 nucleotides are TGTGCCAGCAGATCTCACAGAAGCGGGAAGGACCCATCGGAATACAATGAGCAGTTCTTC.

Turning to this clone: The identical CDR3 is also encoded by other nucleotide sequences in the sample. V usage is TRBV28 and J usage is TRBJ1-2; no reliable D call. The CDR3 covers 11 residues. Trimming pared 1 base from V and 6 bases from J, leaving 3 bases between. CDR1 MDHEN and CDR2 SYDVKM come from the germline V gene. The CDR3 spells CASSLLHGYTF. The CDR3 DNA sequence: TGTGCCAGCAGTTTATTGCATGGCTACACCTTC.

J is TRBJ2-3 and V is TRBV7-2; possible D gene TRBD2, 6 bases. CDR1 SGHTA and CDR2 FQGNSA come from the germline V gene. The CDR3 covers 15 residues. V lost 2 bases, J lost 4 bases, and 13 bases lay in between. The CDR3 sequence is CASSLTASAPDTQYF. In nucleotides, the CDR3 is TGTGCCAGCAGCTTAACCGCTAGCGCTCCAGATACGCAGTATTTT.

This clone is a singleton in its sample. The chain links TRBV19 to TRBJ1-6; D is undetermined. The CDR3 runs to 13 residues. CDR1 LNHDA and CDR2 SQIVND come from the germline V gene (reference sequence). V was shortened by 7 bases and J by 10 bases, with 14 bases between the two germline ends. The CDR3 protein is CASTAALGSPLHF. CDR3 nucleotides: TGTGCCAGTACCGCGGCTCTGGGATCACCCCTCCACTTT.

The rearrangement links TRBV6-5 to TRBJ1-1; D gene unclear. The CDR3 sequence is 14 residues long. The germline CDR1 and CDR2 sequences are MNHEY and SVGAGI. The germline V and J ends were trimmed by 8 bases and 4 bases, with 17 bases remaining between them. The CDR3 DNA reads TGTGCCAGCGTACAGTCGAACCCCTTCACTGAAGCTTTCTTT. It encodes CASVQSNPFTEAFF.

The rearrangement links TRBV5-1 to TRBJ2-1; TRBD1 aligns across 7 bases. The CDR3 length is 13 residues. The germline V gene has CDR1 SGHRS and CDR2 YFSETQ. Germline trimming cut 8 bases from V and 2 bases from J; bases unmatched to any gene: 4. DNA for the CDR3: TGCGCCAGTATGACAGGGACCTACAATGAGCAGTTCTTC. It translates to CASMTGTYNEQFF.

This sequence joins TRBV6-5 and TRBJ2-5, with 9 nucleotides matching TRBD1. Per germline, CDR1 MNHEY and CDR2 SVGAGI. The CDR3 has 16 amino acids. J was trimmed by 4 bases and V by 1 base; bases with no gene match: 7. The CDR3 spells CASSYWGQGARETQYF. For the CDR3, the DNA is TGTGCCAGCAGTTACTGGGGACAGGGAGCGCGAGAGACCCAGTACTTC.

This chain connects TRBV6-5 to TRBJ2-2; D is undetermined. The CDR3 runs 14 residues. Trimming left V 2 bases short and J 3 bases short, with 7 bases between. The germline gives CDR1 MNHEY, CDR2 SVGAGI. The CDR3 loop is CASSYDPYTGELFF. The CDR3, as DNA: TGTGCCAGCAGTTACGACCCATACACCGGGGAGCTGTTTTTT.

The chain combines TRBV4-2 with TRBJ1-2, with D maybe TRBD1 (5 bases). The germline CDR1 and CDR2 sequences are LGHNA and YNFKEQ. V shed 5 bases and J shed 4 bases, with 17 bases lying between them. This CDR3 has 15 residues. CDR3 in amino acids: CASSEGTGRGYGYTF. The CDR3 DNA is TGTGCCAGCAGCGAAGGGACCGGGAGAGGCTATGGCTACACCTTC.

V gene TRBV9 combines with J gene TRBJ1-3; possible D gene TRBD1, 5 bases. Germline-derived CDR1 and CDR2 are SGDLS and YYNGEE. This CDR3 has 17 amino acids. The V and J ends lost 0 bases and 0 bases respectively, with 13 bases between them. In DNA form, the CDR3 reads TGTGCCAGCAGCGTAGGTGTCTCCAGGGTCTCTGGAAACACCATATATTTT. Translation gives CASSVGVSRVSGNTIYF.

This chain uses TRBV27 with TRBJ2-1; tentatively, D is TRBD2 (5 bases). V shed 8 bases and J shed 0 bases, with 17 bases lying between them. From germline, CDR1 is MNHEY and CDR2 SMNVEV (reference sequence). The CDR3 is 16 residues long. This CDR3 reads CASGGTPGSSYNEQFF. CDR3 bases: TGTGCCAGCGGAGGCACCCCGGGAAGCTCCTACAATGAGCAGTTCTTC.

The sample holds a few counts of this clone. The junction shows a germline mismatch at one end, possibly a read error. The chain links TRBV7-9 to TRBJ2-1, with D tentatively TRBD1 (8 bases). Germline values: CDR1 SEHNR, CDR2 FQNEAQ (reference sequence). There are 15 residues in the CDR3. CDR3 sequence: CASSPLGQGGNGQFF. Written as DNA, the CDR3 is TGTGCCAGCAGCCCCCTTGGACAGGGAGGGAATGGGCAGTTCTTC.

The chain joins TRBV6-5 to TRBJ2-7; perhaps D is TRBD1 or TRBD2 (5 bases each). Germline CDR1 is MNHEY and CDR2 is SVGAGI. V was cut by 7 bases and J by 2 bases, with 18 bases left in between. This CDR3 comprises 15 residues. The CDR3 bases are TGTGCCAGCACCCAGAGTTGGGACGGCACCTACGAGCAGTACTTC. Its translation is CASTQSWDGTYEQYF.

The rearrangement uses TRBV18 and TRBJ1-3; 7 nucleotides match TRBD1. Germline values: CDR1 KGHSH, CDR2 LQKENI. The ends lost 5 bases at V and 2 bases at J; junction bases unmatched: 6. This CDR3 is 15 amino acids long. Here the CDR3 reads CASSGGTGAGNTIYF. The CDR3 DNA reads as TGTGCCAGCTCAGGGGGCACAGGGGCTGGAAACACCATATATTTT.

Concerning this clone: One end of the junction fails to match germline, which may point to a read error. CDR3 DNA: TGTGCCAGCAGCCTGGTCCCCACAGCTACGCAGTATTTT. It codes for CASSLVPTATQYF. V and J are TRBV9 and TRBJ2-3; D uncertain. Germline CDR1 is SGDLS and CDR2 is YYNGEE. The CDR3 has 13 amino acids. Complete variable domain (other parts from reference TRBV9 and TRBJ2-3): DSGVTQTPKHLITATGQRVTLRCSPRSGDLSVYWYQQSLDQGLQFLIQYYNGEERAKGNILERFSAQQFPDLHSELNLSSLELGDSALYFCASSLVPTATQYFGPGTRLTVL.